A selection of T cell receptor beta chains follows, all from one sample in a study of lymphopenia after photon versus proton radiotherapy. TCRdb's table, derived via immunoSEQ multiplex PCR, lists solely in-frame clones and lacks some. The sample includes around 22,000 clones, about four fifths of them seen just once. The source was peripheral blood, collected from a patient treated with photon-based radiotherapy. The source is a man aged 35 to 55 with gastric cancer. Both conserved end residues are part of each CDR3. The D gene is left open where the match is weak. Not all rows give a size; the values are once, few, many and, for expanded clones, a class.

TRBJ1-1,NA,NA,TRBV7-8,TGTGCCAGCAGCCGGCAGGAGGGCACTGAAGCTTTCTTT,CASSRQEGTEAFF
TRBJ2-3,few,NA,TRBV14,TGTGCCAGCAGCCAAGGGGAAGACAGGTTGAGCACAGATACGCAGTATTTT,CASSQGEDRLSTDTQYF
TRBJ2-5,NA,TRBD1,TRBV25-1,TGTGCCAGCAGTGGGGGGACAGGGAAGCCTGGGGAGACCCAGTACTTC,CASSGGTGKPGETQYF
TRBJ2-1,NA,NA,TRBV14,TGTGCCAGCAGCCCTTTCTACAATGAGCAGTTCTTC,CASSPFYNEQFF
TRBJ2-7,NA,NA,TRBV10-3,TGTGCCATCAGCATACAGGAATTTACCTACGAGCAGTACTTC,CAISIQEFTYEQYF
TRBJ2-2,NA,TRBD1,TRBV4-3,TGCGCCAGCAGCCAAGGAGACAGGGCGAACACCGGGGAGCTGTTTTTT,CASSQGDRANTGELFF
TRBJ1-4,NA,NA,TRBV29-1,TGCAGCGTTTTGTACGGCAGGAGTGAAAAACTGTTTTTT,CSVLYGRSEKLFF
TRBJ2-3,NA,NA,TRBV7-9,TGTGCCAGCAGCTTAGAGGCGGGGAACACAGATACGCAGTATTTT,CASSLEAGNTDTQYF
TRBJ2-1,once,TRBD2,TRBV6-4,TGTGCCAGCAGTTCCCCCCCTCAGCGGGGGGGCCGGTACAATGAGCAGTTCTTC,CASSSPPQRGGRYNEQFF
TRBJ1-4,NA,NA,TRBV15,TGTGCCACCAGCAGAGAAGAGGCCTGGGTGTATGAAAAACTGTTTTTT,CATSREEAWVYEKLFF
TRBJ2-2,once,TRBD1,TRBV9,TGTGCCAGCAGCGCGGGGACAGGGAGGGCCGGGGAGCTGTTTTTT,CASSAGTGRAGELFF
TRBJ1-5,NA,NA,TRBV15,TGTGCCACCAGCAGATCCGCCAGTAGCAATCAGCCCCAGCATTTT,CATSRSASSNQPQHF
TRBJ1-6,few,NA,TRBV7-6,TGTGCCAGTCAGGGCTCCTATAATTCACCCCTCCACTTT,CASQGSYNSPLHF
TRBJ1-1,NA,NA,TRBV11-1,TGTGCCAGCAGCTTAGCGCACGACGACGCTGAAGCTTTCTTT,CASSLAHDDAEAFF
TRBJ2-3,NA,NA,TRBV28,TGTGCCAGCAGTCCCCCCCAAGGGGGATCGCGGCAGTATTTT,CASSPPQGGSRQYF
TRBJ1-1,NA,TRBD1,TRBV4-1,TGCGCCAGCAGCCAAGAGGTCACAGGGGACACTGAAGCTTTCTTT,CASSQEVTGDTEAFF
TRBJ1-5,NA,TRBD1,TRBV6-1,TGTGCCAGCAGTGAAATCACAGGGGGCATCAATCAGCCCCAGCATTTT,CASSEITGGINQPQHF
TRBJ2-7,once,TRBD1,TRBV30,TGTGCCTGGAGTAGAGGGGGCGGTCCCTACGAGCAGTACTTC,CAWSRGGGPYEQYF
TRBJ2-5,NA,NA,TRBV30,TGTGCCTGGAGTGTAGGCAGTCAAGAGACCCAGTACTTC,CAWSVGSQETQYF
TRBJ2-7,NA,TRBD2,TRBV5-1,TGCGCCAGCAGCTTAAAACCGGGGACTAGCGGGGGCCCCTACGAGCAGTACTTC,CASSLKPGTSGGPYEQYF
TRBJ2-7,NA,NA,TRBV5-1,TGCGCCAGCAGCTTGGGATCCGGGACGGTGTACGAGCAGTACTTC,CASSLGSGTVYEQYF
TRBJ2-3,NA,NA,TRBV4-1,TGCGCCAGCAGCCGCGAAGATACGCAGTATTTT,CASSREDTQYF
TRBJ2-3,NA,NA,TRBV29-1,TGCAGCGTCACCCGCAGGCTAGCTCGCACAGATACGCAGTATTTT,CSVTRRLARTDTQYF
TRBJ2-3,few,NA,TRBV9,TGTGCCAGCAGCGTAGCGGGGCGCACAGATACGCAGTATTTT,CASSVAGRTDTQYF
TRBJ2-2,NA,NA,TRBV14,TGTGCCAGCAGCCCGAACACCGGGGAGCTGTTTTTT,CASSPNTGELFF
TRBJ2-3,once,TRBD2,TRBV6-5,TGTGCCAGCAGCCTAGCGGGGGAAAGCACAGATACGCAGTATTTT,CASSLAGESTDTQYF
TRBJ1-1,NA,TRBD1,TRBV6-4,TGTGCCAGCAGTCCACAGGGGAGGAGTGCTGAAGCTTTCTTT,CASSPQGRSAEAFF
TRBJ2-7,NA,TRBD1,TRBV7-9,TGTGCCAGCAGCTCGACAGGGCCGAGTTCCCCCGTTCTCGAGCAGTACTTC,CASSSTGPSSPVLEQYF
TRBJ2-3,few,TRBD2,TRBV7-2,TGTGCCAGCAGCCCGCTAGCGGGGGGGCCTAAAGATACGCAGTATTTT,CASSPLAGGPKDTQYF
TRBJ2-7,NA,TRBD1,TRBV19,TGTGCCAGTAGCAAACAGGGGAGCATCTCCTACGAGCAGTACTTC,CASSKQGSISYEQYF
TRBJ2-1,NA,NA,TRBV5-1,TGCGCCAGCAGCGCCCGGAGGGGGGGCTACAATGAGCAGTTCTTC,CASSARRGGYNEQFF
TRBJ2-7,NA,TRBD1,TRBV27,TGTGCCAGCAGTTTATCAGGACAGGGGACCTACGAGCAGTACTTC,CASSLSGQGTYEQYF
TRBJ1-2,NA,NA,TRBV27,TGTGCCAGCAGTCCTACAGGGTATGGTGGCTACACCTTC,CASSPTGYGGYTF
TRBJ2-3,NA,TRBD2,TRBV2,TGTGCCAGCAGCGGAGAGCGGGGGTTCCAGTATTTT,CASSGERGFQYF
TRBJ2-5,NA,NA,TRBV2,TGTGCCAGCGGGGGGACGGGATCGGAGACCCAGTACTTC,CASGGTGSETQYF
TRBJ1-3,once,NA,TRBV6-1,TGTGCCAGCAGTGAACAGGGAGCTGGAAACACCATATATTTT,CASSEQGAGNTIYF
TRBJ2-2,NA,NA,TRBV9,TGTGCCAGCAGCGTCCTGGACAGAAACACCGGGGAGCTGTTTTTT,CASSVLDRNTGELFF
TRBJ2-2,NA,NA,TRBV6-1,TGTGCCAGCATACGGCAGGACACCACCGGGGAGCTGTTTTTT,CASIRQDTTGELFF
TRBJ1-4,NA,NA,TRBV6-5,TGTGCCAGCAGTTACTCCGACGTGGGTCCGGGAGAAAAACTGTTTTTT,CASSYSDVGPGEKLFF
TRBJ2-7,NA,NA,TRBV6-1,TGTGCCAGCAGTCAGGGGTGGTCCTACGAGCAGTACTTC,CASSQGWSYEQYF
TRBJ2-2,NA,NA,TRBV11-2,TGTGCCAGCAGCATCCGGGGCGTCGGCTTCACCGGGGAGCTGTTTTTT,CASSIRGVGFTGELFF
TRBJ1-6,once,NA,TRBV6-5,TGTGCCAGCAGTTACTCCCAGGGCAATTCACCCCTCCACTTT,CASSYSQGNSPLHF
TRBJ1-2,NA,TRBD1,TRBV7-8,TGTGCCAGCAGCCCTCAGGGACAGGGCGTTTTCGGCTATGGCTACACCTTC,CASSPQGQGVFGYGYTF
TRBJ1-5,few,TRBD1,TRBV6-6,TGTGCCAGCAGTTACTCGGACAGGGATAATCAGCCCCAGCATTTT,CASSYSDRDNQPQHF
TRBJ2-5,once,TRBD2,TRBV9,TGTGCCAGCAGCGTAGCGGGTAGCGGGGGGGTGCAAGAGACCCAGTACTTC,CASSVAGSGGVQETQYF
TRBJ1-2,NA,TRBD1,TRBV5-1,TGCGCCAGCAGCTTTATCGACGGGACAGATGCCTATGGCTACACCTTC,CASSFIDGTDAYGYTF
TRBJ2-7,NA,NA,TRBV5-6,TGTGCCAGCAGCTTGGTTTGGGATAGGCAGAGCTCCTACGAGCAGTACTTC,CASSLVWDRQSSYEQYF
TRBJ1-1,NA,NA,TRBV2,TGTGCCAGCAGTTTACAGAGAATGAACACTGAAGCTTTCTTT,CASSLQRMNTEAFF
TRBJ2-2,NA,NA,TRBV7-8,TGTGCCAGCAGCTCCGGACAGTACACCGGGGAGCTGTTTTTT,CASSSGQYTGELFF
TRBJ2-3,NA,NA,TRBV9,TGTGCCAGCAGCGTAGGGGGGGATACGCAGTATTTT,CASSVGGDTQYF
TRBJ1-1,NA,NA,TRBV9,TGTGCCAGCAGCGTAGAGGTCAGGGGAGAGACTGAAGCTTTCTTT,CASSVEVRGETEAFF
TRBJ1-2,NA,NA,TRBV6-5,TGTGCCAGCAGACGCGGAAGGACGGGGAACTATGGCTACACCTTC,CASRRGRTGNYGYTF
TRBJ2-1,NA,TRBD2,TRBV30,TGTGCCTGGAGTGGTAGCGGGGGTGGCAATGAGCAGTTCTTC,CAWSGSGGGNEQFF
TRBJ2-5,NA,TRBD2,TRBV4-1,TGCGCCAGCAGCCAAGGTAGCGGGGGTCAAGAGACCCAGTACTTC,CASSQGSGGQETQYF
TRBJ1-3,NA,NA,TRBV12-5,TGTGCTAGTGGTTTGGAAACCGGAAACACCATATATTTT,CASGLETGNTIYF
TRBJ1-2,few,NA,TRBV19,TGTGCCAGTAGTAGGGCGCGACAGGCGCTCAATGGCTACACCTTC,CASSRARQALNGYTF
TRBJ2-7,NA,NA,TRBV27,TGTGCCAGCAGTTTATCGGCGCCGGACACTGGAAGTTACGAGCAGTACTTC,CASSLSAPDTGSYEQYF
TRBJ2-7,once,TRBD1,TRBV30,TGTGCCTGGAGTGCAGGACAGGCCAAAACCTACGAGCAGTACTTC,CAWSAGQAKTYEQYF
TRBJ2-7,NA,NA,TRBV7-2,TGTGCCAGCAGCCCGGGACCTCACTACGAGCAGTACTTC,CASSPGPHYEQYF
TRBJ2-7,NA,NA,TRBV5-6,TGTGCCAGCAGCGGACGGCGGGGTGAGCAGTACTTC,CASSGRRGEQYF